This T cell receptor beta chain was retrieved from a study of identical twins. Study conclusions and caveats: While abundant cord blood beta clonotypes carried fewer insertions, memory repertoires showed no such pattern.

Trimming pared 6 bases from V and 7 bases from J, leaving 13 bases between. This CDR3 has 13 residues. Germline V gene sequence: CDR1 KGHSH, CDR2 LQKENI. To note about this clonotype: Its target is unknown.

Each CDR3 protein is one row after TCRdb ran MiXCR on the 5' RACE reads. Among around 690,000 distinct CDR3 sequences listed, approximately 22% were seen once. The sample was also reused in another study, on T cells expressing NK-cell markers. According to that study: HCMV seropositivity marked most of the eight sequenced donors; one was seronegative. A range of about 1.0-8% of CD8+ T cells consisted of dominant NKG2C+ clonotypes in roughly 6 donors.

The specimen sequenced was PBMCs. The receptor comes from a woman between 18 and 30 years old in good health. This rearrangement joins TRBV18 to TRBJ2-1; D is possibly TRBD2 (5 bases). This CDR3 reads CASSTTRENEQFF. The CDR3 DNA is TGTGCCAGCTCTACTACTAGGGAAAATGAGCAGTTCTTC.